The next 11 T cell receptor beta chains were all read from a single sample in a study of blood T cell repertoires in COVID-19. Repertoires were generated with immunoSEQ multiplex PCR, while TCRdb's copy carries only in-frame clones and drops some. This sample yields roughly 180,000 clones, of which 70% to 90% are seen a single time; around 8.2% belongs to the top ten. The material sequenced was peripheral blood. Receptor source: a man in his sixties with acute or convalescent COVID-19.

The sample holds a few counts of this clone. The V call is TRBV9, the J call TRBJ2-3, with 8 nucleotides matching TRBD2. From germline, CDR1 is SGDLS and CDR2 YYNGEE. V lost 2 bases and J lost 2; bases outside the gene matches: 7. The CDR3 is 16 amino acids. CDR3: CASSVVASGYTDTQYF. The CDR3 region has the DNA TGTGCCAGCAGCGTCGTTGCTAGCGGGTACACAGATACGCAGTATTTT.

The chain links TRBV18 to TRBJ1-5; 9 nucleotides align to TRBD1. CDR1 and CDR2 from the germline V gene are KGHSH and LQKENI. The CDR3 sequence is 14 residues long. V gave up 5 bases and J gave up 3 bases; unmatched junction bases: 2. CDR3 residues: CASSTGGPNQPQHF. The CDR3 DNA reads as TGTGCCAGCTCAACAGGGGGCCCCAATCAGCCCCAGCATTTT.

The V call is TRBV11-2, the J call TRBJ2-7; D perhaps matches TRBD1 (5 bases). CDR1 SGHAT and CDR2 FQNNGV come from the germline V gene. The CDR3 totals 15 residues. Trimming shortened V by 4 bases and J by 4 bases, and 17 bases separated the two germline ends. The CDR3 nucleotides read TGTGCCAGCAGCTCCCGGCCAGGGCTAAAATACGAGCAGTACTTC. It codes for CASSSRPGLKYEQYF. The full variable domain, rest sourced from reference TRBV11-2 and TRBJ2-7, is EAGVAQSPRYKIIEKRQSVAFWCNPISGHATLYWYQQILGQGPKLLIQFQNNGVVDDSQLPKDRFSAERLKGVDSTLKIQPAKLEDSAVYLCASSSRPGLKYEQYFGPGTRLTVT.

The V gene is TRBV2, the J gene TRBJ2-1, with 10 bases lining up with TRBD2. After removal of 4 bases from V and 2 bases from J, the junction contained 2 bases not matched to a gene. The CDR3 runs to 15 residues. Looked up from germline, CDR1 is SNHLY and CDR2 is FYNNEI. The CDR3 region is CASSGGLAAYNEQFF. The CDR3 coding sequence is TGTGCCAGCAGTGGTGGACTAGCGGCCTACAATGAGCAGTTCTTC. Full variable domain (rest looked up from reference TRBV2 and TRBJ2-1): EPEVTQTPSHQVTQMGQEVILRCVPISNHLYFYWYRQILGQKVEFLVSFYNNEISEKSEIFDDQFSVERPDGSNFTLKIRSTKLEDSAMYFCASSGGLAAYNEQFFGPGTRLTVL.

This rearrangement joins TRBV2 to TRBJ1-5; perhaps TRBD1 as D (6 bases). This CDR3 has 14 residues. V lost 2 bases and J 7 bases, leaving 12 bases between the germline ends. Germline V lookup: CDR1 SNHLY, CDR2 FYNNEI. CDR3 in amino acids: CASSESNREQPQHF. CDR3 nucleotides: TGTGCCAGCAGTGAAAGTAACAGGGAACAGCCCCAGCATTTT.

This sequence joins TRBV15 and TRBJ1-1; D unclear. The V and J ends lost 4 bases and 3 bases respectively, with 9 bases between them. The CDR3 is 13 residues long. Per germline, CDR1 LNHNV and CDR2 YYDKDF (reference sequence). The CDR3 DNA sequence: TGTGCCACCAGCAATCTGAGGGACACTGAAGCTTTCTTT. Amino acids: CATSNLRDTEAFF. The variable domain in full, completed from reference TRBV15 and TRBJ1-1, reads DAMVIQNPRYQVTQFGKPVTLSCSQTLNHNVMYWYQQKSSQAPKLLFHYYDKDFNNEADTPDNFQSRRPNTSFCFLDIRSPGLGDTAMYLCATSNLRDTEAFFGQGTRLTVV.

This chain connects TRBV5-1 to TRBJ2-6; 7 bases fit TRBD1. Germline V lookup: CDR1 SGHRS, CDR2 YFSETQ. The CDR3 has 15 residues. Trimming at V came to 4 bases and at J to 2 bases, leaving 3 bases not matched to a gene. As DNA, the CDR3 is TGCGCCAGCAGCGAACAGGGGACTGGGGCCAACGTCCTGACTTTC. Protein sequence: CASSEQGTGANVLTF. Full variable domain (rest looked up from reference TRBV5-1 and TRBJ2-6): KAGVTQTPRYLIKTRGQQVTLSCSPISGHRSVSWYQQTPGQGLQFLFEYFSETQRNKGNFPGRFSGRQFSNSRSEMNVSTLELGDSALYLCASSEQGTGANVLTFGAGSRLTVL.

The chain links TRBV28 to TRBJ1-2; D gene ambiguous. V shed 5 bases and J shed 0 bases, with 16 bases lying between them. The CDR3 covers 16 residues. Looked up from germline, CDR1 is MDHEN and CDR2 is SYDVKM. The CDR3 nucleotides are TGTGCCAGCAGTCCGTTCATGCACGCTACTAACTATGGCTACACCTTC. Translated: CASSPFMHATNYGYTF.

The V and J genes are TRBV30 and TRBJ1-5, with TRBD1 as a possible D gene (6 bases). Germline V lookup: CDR1 GTSNPN, CDR2 SVGIG (reference sequence). Trimming removed 2 bases at V and 3 bases at J, with 14 bases between. The CDR3 sequence is 15 residues long. DNA of the CDR3: TGTGCCTGGAGTCTACACAGGGCCTACAATCAGCCCCAGCATTTT. This gives the protein CAWSLHRAYNQPQHF.

This clone has just one count. The genes are TRBV4-1 and TRBJ2-7; maybe TRBD1 (6 bases). CDR3 length: 17 amino acids. V lost 2 bases and J 1 base, leaving 18 bases between the germline ends. Germline CDR1 reads MGHRA; CDR2 reads YSYEKL. DNA of the CDR3: TGCGCCAGCAGCCAACCCCGTGGGTTGGGGGCTTCCTACGAGCAGTACTTC. Its translation: CASSQPRGLGASYEQYF.

This chain links TRBV28 with TRBJ1-5; D is undetermined. The length of the CDR3 is 14 residues. Trimming removed 5 bases from V and 7 bases from J, with 15 bases in between. Germline lookup yields CDR1 MDHEN and CDR2 SYDVKM. The CDR3 DNA is TGTGCCAGCAGTCCTACTCGGGTTCAGCAGCCCCAGCATTTT. Translated: CASSPTRVQQPQHF.